This TCR beta chain appears in the sequencing data of a study of cytomegalovirus exposure and HLA in healthy donors. The CDR3 has 15 residues. In germline, CDR1 is MNHEY, CDR2 SMNVEV (reference sequence). V gave up 6 bases and J gave up 8 bases, with 19 bases separating them. Whole-study results and caveats: In a later analysis, several top co-occurrence clusters appeared linked to parvovirus B19, influenza, CMV and Epstein-Barr virus. The presence/absence work took it that sequencing depth was about the same across donors. As confirmed in vitro, a few CMV-associated chains were specific for CMV antigens.

Primers: 60 Vbeta forward and 13 Jbeta reverse. The assay was immunoSEQ multiplex PCR, and TCRdb's table has in-frame clones only and misses some. The sample includes approximately 110,000 clones, 83% seen only once; the top ten take approximately 6.1%. Concerning this clone itself: Its antigen remains unidentified.

V is TRBV27 and J is TRBJ1-4; possibly TRBD1 for D (6 bases). The receptor's source is a man younger than 30 in good health and CMV-seronegative. The sequencing input was PBMCs. The CDR3 sequence: CASRSSQGLGEKLFF. CDR3 bases: TGTGCCAGCAGGAGCTCACAGGGTTTAGGAGAAAAACTGTTTTTT. Variable domain in full (rest from reference TRBV27 and TRBJ1-4): EAQVTQNPRYLITVTGKKLTVTCSQNMNHEYMSWYRQDPGLGLRQIYYSMNVEVTDKGDVPEGYKVSRKEKRNFPLILESPSPNQTSLYFCASRSSQGLGEKLFFGSGTQLSVL.